Included here is one T cell receptor (beta chain) sequence, with context. Antigen specificity is unknown. The trim removed 3 bases at V and 6 bases at J, leaving 3 bases unmatched. The CDR3 has 14 residues. The germline V gene has CDR1 SGHNT and CDR2 YYREEE (reference sequence). The source of the sample is a study of graft-versus-host responses after intestinal transplantation. Study information: Recipients obtained multivisceral, liver-intestinal, or isolated intestinal transplants. The recipients all started with anti-thymocyte globulin induction and then took tacrolimus and steroids for roughly three years.

Sequencing was performed with immunoSEQ multiplex PCR; in TCRdb, only in-frame clones are kept and a portion is missing. Among 100,000 or so clones listed, 90% to 95% were seen once. Study-wide results and limits: Peak circulating GvH clone levels were associated with early post-transplant HvG declines. Present in recipient marrow, GvH clones included some that appeared first in ileum or blood.

The sample in question was unstimulated CD8+ T cells sorted from spleen or lymph node cells, obtained before intestinal transplant. This receptor was obtained from a human donor who received an intestinal transplant. The chain has TRBV5-4 and TRBJ2-3; 11 bases match TRBD2. CDR3 nucleotides: TGTGCCAGCAGCTCCCGACTAGCGGGGGATACGCAGTATTTT. Translated: CASSSRLAGDTQYF. Full variable domain (rest looked up from reference TRBV5-4 and TRBJ2-3): ETGVTQSPTHLIKTRGQQVTLRCSSQSGHNTVSWYQQALGQGPQFIFQYYREEENGRGNFPPRFSGLQFPNYSSELNVNALELDDSALYLCASSSRLAGDTQYFGPGTRLTVL.